What follows are 10 T cell receptor beta chains derived from one specimen sequenced in a study of blood T cell repertoires in COVID-19. Data came from immunoSEQ multiplex PCR; TCRdb stores just in-frame clones and leaves some out. The data hold around 170,000 clones, with roughly 84% observed a single time. Input material: peripheral blood. These receptor sequences come from an older woman with acute or convalescent COVID-19.

The chain combines TRBV4-3 with TRBJ1-6, with D unresolved. There are 16 residues in the CDR3. Germline CDR1 LGHNA, CDR2 YSLEER. The V end lost 0 bases, the J end lost 9 bases, and 15 bases lay between the germline ends. This CDR3 is CASSQDGQAAGSPLHF. The CDR3 DNA follows: TGCGCCAGCAGCCAAGACGGCCAAGCCGCGGGTTCACCCCTCCACTTT.

This clone was recorded a few times. The chain has TRBV3-1 (or the pseudogene TRBV3-2) and TRBJ1-1; maybe TRBD1 (6 bases). The V gene lost 2 bases and the J gene lost 11 bases, with 15 bases spanning the gap. Germline CDR1 is LGHDT and CDR2 is YNNKEL (reference sequence). The CDR3 totals 13 residues. The CDR3 region has the DNA TGTGCCAGCAGCCAAACTCTACAGGGTGAGGCTTTCTTT. As protein: CASSQTLQGEAFF.

About this clone: At one boundary the junction diverges from the germline segment, which might be a read error. The J gene is TRBJ2-7, the V gene TRBV5-5; D remains ambiguous. The CDR3 extends over 12 amino acids. CDR1 is SGHKS and CDR2 is YYEKEE in the germline V gene (reference sequence). The CDR3 DNA sequence: TGTGCCAGCAGCTTGGTTCTGGAGACTTGGCACTTC. Translation gives CASSLVLETWHF.

The table lists this clone with a count of one. The chain has TRBV19 and TRBJ1-6; TRBD1 might be the D (6 bases). The V gene lost 3 bases and the J gene lost 8 bases, with 11 bases spanning the gap. The germline V gene encodes CDR1 LNHDA and CDR2 SQIVND (reference sequence). This CDR3 spans 14 amino acids. The CDR3, as DNA: TGTGCCAGTAGTATCAGGGGAGGGGATTCACCCCTCCACTTT. Translating gives CASSIRGGDSPLHF.

The rearrangement links TRBV30 to TRBJ2-5; tentative D call: TRBD2 (5 bases). Germline lookup yields CDR1 GTSNPN and CDR2 SVGIG (reference sequence). The CDR3 sequence is 14 residues long. The ends were cut back, 3 bases at V and 5 bases at J, with 16 bases in the middle. The CDR3 DNA reads as TGTGCCTGGAGCTCCGTACGGCCGGGGGAGACCCAGTACTTC. This translates into CAWSSVRPGETQYF.

The sample holds many counts of this clone. V usage is TRBV4-2 and J usage is TRBJ1-6, with 7 bases matching TRBD1. This CDR3 is built from 15 residues. Losses at the gene ends were 5 bases for V and 8 bases for J; bases not matched to a gene: 9. CDR1 and CDR2 from the germline V gene are LGHNA and YNFKEQ. The CDR3 coding sequence is TGTGCCAGCAGCGTCCGGACAGGCAGAGATTCACCCCTCCACTTT. It encodes CASSVRTGRDSPLHF.

The chain is built from TRBV18 and TRBJ2-1, with D tentatively TRBD1 (5 bases). Germline values: CDR1 KGHSH, CDR2 LQKENI. V was trimmed by 2 bases and J by 7 bases, leaving 9 bases between them. This CDR3 is 13 amino acids long. The CDR3: CASSPGARNEQFF. The CDR3 nucleotides are TGTGCCAGCTCACCAGGGGCTCGGAATGAGCAGTTCTTC.

The chain recombines TRBV18 with TRBJ1-1, with 7 bases aligning to TRBD1. Trimming at V came to 2 bases and at J to 4 bases, leaving 4 bases not matched to a gene. The CDR3 has 14 amino acids. The germline gives CDR1 KGHSH, CDR2 LQKENI. This CDR3 reads CASSPDRVGTEAFF. In nucleotides, the CDR3 is TGTGCCAGCTCACCAGACAGGGTGGGCACTGAAGCTTTCTTT. Together with reference TRBV18 and TRBJ1-1, the CDR3 gives the full variable domain: NAGVMQNPRHLVRRRGQEARLRCSPMKGHSHVYWYRQLPEEGLKFMVYLQKENIIDESGMPKERFSAEFPKEGPSILRIQQVVRGDSAAYFCASSPDRVGTEAFFGQGTRLTVV.

The chain recombines TRBV9 with TRBJ2-3; 7 positions match TRBD2. This CDR3 comprises 15 residues. The germline V gene encodes CDR1 SGDLS and CDR2 YYNGEE. Trimming at V came to 0 bases and at J to 4 bases, leaving 5 bases not matched to a gene. The CDR3 region is CASSVGGGGADTQYF. CDR3 bases: TGTGCCAGCAGCGTAGGTGGCGGGGGTGCAGATACGCAGTATTTT.

This clone was observed a single time. The CDR3 reads CASSRGPGQTMNTEAFF. For the CDR3, the DNA is TGTGCCAGTAGCCGGGGTCCGGGACAGACAATGAACACTGAAGCTTTCTTT. The V and J genes are TRBV19 and TRBJ1-1, with TRBD1 matching 7 bases. The CDR3 is 17 residues long. J was trimmed by 0 bases and V by 6 bases; bases with no gene match: 13. Germline assignment: CDR1 LNHDA and CDR2 SQIVND (reference sequence). Full variable domain (outside the CDR3, taken from reference TRBV19 and TRBJ1-1): DGGITQSPKYLFRKEGQNVTLSCEQNLNHDAMYWYRQDPGQGLRLIYYSQIVNDFQKGDIAEGYSVSREKKESFPLTVTSAQKNPTAFYLCASSRGPGQTMNTEAFFGQGTRLTVV.